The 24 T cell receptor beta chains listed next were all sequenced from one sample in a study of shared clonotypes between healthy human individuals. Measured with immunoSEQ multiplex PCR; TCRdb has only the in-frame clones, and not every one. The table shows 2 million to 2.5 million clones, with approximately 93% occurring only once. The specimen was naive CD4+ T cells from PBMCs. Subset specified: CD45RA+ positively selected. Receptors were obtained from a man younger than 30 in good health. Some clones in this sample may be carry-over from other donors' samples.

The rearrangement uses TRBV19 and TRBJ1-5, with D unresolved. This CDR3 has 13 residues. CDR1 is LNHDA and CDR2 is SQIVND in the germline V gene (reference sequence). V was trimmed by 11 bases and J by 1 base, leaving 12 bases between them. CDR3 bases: TGTGCCGGCGGGGATTGGAGCAATCAGCCCCAGCATTTT. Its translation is CAGGDWSNQPQHF.

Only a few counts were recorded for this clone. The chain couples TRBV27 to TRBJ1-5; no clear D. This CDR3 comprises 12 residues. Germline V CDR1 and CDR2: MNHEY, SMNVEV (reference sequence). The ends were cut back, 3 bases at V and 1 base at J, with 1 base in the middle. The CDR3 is CASSFSNQPQHF. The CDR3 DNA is TGTGCCAGCAGTTTCAGCAATCAGCCCCAGCATTTT.

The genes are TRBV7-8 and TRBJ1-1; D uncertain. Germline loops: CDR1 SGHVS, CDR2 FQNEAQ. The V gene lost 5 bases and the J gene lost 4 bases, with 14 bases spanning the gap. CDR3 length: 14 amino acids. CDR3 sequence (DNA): TGTGCCAGCAGCCCCAGGTCGGCCGTCACTGAAGCTTTCTTT. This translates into CASSPRSAVTEAFF. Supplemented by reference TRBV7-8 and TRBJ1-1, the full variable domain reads GAGVSQSPRYKVAKRGQDVALRCDPISGHVSLFWYQQALGQGPEFLTYFQNEAQLDKSGLPSDRFFAERPEGSVSTLKIQRTQQEDSAVYLCASSPRSAVTEAFFGQGTRLTVV.

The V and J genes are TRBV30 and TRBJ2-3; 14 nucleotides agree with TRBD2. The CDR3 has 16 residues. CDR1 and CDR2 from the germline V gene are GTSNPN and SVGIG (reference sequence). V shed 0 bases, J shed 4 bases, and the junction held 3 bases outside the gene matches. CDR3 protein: CAWSVGTSGSADTQYF. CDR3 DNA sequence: TGTGCCTGGAGTGTAGGGACTAGCGGGAGCGCAGATACGCAGTATTTT.

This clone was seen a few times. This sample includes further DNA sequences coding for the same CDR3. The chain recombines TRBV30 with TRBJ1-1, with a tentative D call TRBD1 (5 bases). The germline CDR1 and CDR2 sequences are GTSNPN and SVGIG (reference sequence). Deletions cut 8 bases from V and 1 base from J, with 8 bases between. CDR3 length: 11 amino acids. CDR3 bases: TGTGCCCGTCAGGGGAACACTGAAGCTTTCTTT. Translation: CARQGNTEAFF.

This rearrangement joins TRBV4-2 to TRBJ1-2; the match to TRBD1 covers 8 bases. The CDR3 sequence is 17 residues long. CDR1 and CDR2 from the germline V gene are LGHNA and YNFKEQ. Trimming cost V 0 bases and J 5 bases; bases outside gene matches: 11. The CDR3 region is CASSQDDPRGLEYGYTF. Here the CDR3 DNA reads TGTGCCAGCAGCCAAGATGACCCCAGGGGGCTAGAGTATGGCTACACCTTC.

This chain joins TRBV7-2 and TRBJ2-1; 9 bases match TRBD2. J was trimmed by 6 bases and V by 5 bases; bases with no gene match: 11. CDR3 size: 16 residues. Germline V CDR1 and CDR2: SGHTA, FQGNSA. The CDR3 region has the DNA TGTGCCAGCAGCCCTGCTGGGTTAGCGGGAGCCAATGAGCAGTTCTTC. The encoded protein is CASSPAGLAGANEQFF. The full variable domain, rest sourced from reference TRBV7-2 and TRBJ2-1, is GAGVSQSPSNKVTEKGKDVELRCDPISGHTALYWYRQSLGQGLEFLIYFQGNSAPDKSGLPSDRFSAERTGGSVSTLTIQRTQQEDSAVYLCASSPAGLAGANEQFFGPGTRLTVL.

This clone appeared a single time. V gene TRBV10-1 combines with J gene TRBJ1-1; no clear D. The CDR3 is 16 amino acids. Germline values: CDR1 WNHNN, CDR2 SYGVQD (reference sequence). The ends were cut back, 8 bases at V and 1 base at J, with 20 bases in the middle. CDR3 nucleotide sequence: TGCGCCAGCGGCCTGAAGGGCGAGGGAGAGAACACTGAAGCTTTCTTT. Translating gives CASGLKGEGENTEAFF.

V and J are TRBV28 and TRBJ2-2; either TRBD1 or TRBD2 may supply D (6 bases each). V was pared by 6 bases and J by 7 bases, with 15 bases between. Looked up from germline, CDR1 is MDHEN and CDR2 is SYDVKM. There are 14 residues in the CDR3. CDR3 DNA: TGTGCCAGCAGCCTAAGGGGGGAGGACGGGGAGCTGTTTTTT. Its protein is CASSLRGEDGELFF.

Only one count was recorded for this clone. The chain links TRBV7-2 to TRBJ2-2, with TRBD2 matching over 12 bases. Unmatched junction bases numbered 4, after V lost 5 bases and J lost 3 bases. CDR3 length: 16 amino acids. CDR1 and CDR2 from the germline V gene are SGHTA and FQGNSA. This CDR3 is CASSTRLAGDTGELFF. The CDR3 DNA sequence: TGTGCCAGCAGCACGAGACTAGCGGGGGACACCGGGGAGCTGTTTTTT.

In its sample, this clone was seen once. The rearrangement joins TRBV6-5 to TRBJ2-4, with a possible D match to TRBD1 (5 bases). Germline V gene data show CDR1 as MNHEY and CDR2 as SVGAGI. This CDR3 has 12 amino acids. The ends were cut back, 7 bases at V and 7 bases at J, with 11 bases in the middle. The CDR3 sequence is CASTSRANIQYF. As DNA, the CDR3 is TGTGCCAGCACCTCCAGGGCGAACATTCAGTACTTC.

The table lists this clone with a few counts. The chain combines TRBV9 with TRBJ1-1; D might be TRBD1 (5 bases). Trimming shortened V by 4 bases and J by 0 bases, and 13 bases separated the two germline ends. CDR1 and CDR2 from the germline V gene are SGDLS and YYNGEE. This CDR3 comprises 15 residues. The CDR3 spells CASSPRQNMNTEAFF. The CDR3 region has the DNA TGTGCCAGCAGCCCCCGACAGAATATGAACACTGAAGCTTTCTTT.

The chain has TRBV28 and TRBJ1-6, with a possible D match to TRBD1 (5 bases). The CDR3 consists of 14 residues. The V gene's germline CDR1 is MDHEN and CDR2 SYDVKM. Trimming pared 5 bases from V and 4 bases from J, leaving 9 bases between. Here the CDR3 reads CASSPTEYNSPLHF. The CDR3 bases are TGTGCCAGCAGTCCGACAGAATATAATTCACCCCTCCACTTT.

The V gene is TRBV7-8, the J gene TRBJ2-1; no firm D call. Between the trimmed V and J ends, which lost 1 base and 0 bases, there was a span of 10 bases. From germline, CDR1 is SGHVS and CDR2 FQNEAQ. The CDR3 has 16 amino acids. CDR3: CASSLGVGFSYNEQFF. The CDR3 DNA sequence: TGTGCCAGCAGCTTAGGGGTGGGGTTCTCCTACAATGAGCAGTTCTTC.

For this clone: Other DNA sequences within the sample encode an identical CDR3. CDR3 in amino acids: CASSGTLGGYEQYF. Here the CDR3 DNA reads TGTGCCAGCAGCGGAACCCTAGGGGGCTACGAGCAGTACTTC. The chain links TRBV9 to TRBJ2-7; D perhaps matches TRBD1 (6 bases). This CDR3 comprises 14 residues. CDR1 is SGDLS, CDR2 YYNGEE, per germline. V shed 3 bases and J shed 3 bases, with 13 bases lying between them.

Here the CDR3 reads CASSLSRALQGFNQPQHF. The CDR3 DNA reads as TGTGCCAGCAGTTTGTCGAGGGCTTTACAGGGATTCAATCAGCCCCAGCATTTT. V and J are TRBV28 and TRBJ1-5; D possibly corresponds to TRBD1 (6 bases). CDR1 MDHEN and CDR2 SYDVKM come from the germline V gene. V shed 3 bases and J shed 3 bases, with 21 bases lying between them. This CDR3 is built from 18 residues.

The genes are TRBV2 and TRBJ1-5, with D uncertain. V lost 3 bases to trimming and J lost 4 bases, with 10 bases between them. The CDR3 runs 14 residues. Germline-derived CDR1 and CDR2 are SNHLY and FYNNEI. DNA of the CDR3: TGTGCCAGCAGTGACAGTAAACTTAATCAGCCCCAGCATTTT. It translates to CASSDSKLNQPQHF.

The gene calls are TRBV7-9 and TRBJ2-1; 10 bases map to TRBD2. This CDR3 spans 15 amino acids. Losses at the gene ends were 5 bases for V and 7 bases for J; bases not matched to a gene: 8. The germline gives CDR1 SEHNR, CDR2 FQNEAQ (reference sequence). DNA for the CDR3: TGTGCCAGCAGCCGACCTCCTAGCGGGGGTAATGAGCAGTTCTTC. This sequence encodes CASSRPPSGGNEQFF.

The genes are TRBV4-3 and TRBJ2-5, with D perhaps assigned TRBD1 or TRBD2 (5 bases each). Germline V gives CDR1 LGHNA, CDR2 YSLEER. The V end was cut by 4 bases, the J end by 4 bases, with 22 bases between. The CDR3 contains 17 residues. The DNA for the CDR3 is TGCGCCAGCAGCCGATGGGGTGTCCGGGACCAGGTAGAGACCCAGTACTTC. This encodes CASSRWGVRDQVETQYF.

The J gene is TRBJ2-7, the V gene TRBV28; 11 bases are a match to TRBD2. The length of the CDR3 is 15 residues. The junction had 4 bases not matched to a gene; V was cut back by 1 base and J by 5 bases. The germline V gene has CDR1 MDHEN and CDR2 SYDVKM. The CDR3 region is CASSLFLLAGDEQYF. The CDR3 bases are TGTGCCAGCAGTTTATTCCTACTAGCGGGAGACGAGCAGTACTTC.

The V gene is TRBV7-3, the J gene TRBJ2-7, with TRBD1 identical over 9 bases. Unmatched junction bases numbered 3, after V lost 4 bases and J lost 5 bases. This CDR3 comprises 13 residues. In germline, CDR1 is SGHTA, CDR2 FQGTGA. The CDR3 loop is CASSSGQGNEQYF. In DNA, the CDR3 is TGTGCCAGCAGCTCGGGACAGGGCAACGAGCAGTACTTC.

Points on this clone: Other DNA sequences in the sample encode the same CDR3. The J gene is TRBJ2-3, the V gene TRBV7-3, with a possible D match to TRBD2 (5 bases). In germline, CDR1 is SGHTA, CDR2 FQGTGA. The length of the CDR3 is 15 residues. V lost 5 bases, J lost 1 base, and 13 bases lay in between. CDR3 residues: CASSPSAGGTDTQYF. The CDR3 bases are TGTGCCAGCAGCCCAAGCGCGGGCGGCACAGATACGCAGTATTTT. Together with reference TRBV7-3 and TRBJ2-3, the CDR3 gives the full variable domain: GAGVSQTPSNKVTEKGKYVELRCDPISGHTALYWYRQSLGQGPEFLIYFQGTGAADDSGLPNDRFFAVRPEGSVSTLKIQRTERGDSAVYLCASSPSAGGTDTQYFGPGTRLTVL.

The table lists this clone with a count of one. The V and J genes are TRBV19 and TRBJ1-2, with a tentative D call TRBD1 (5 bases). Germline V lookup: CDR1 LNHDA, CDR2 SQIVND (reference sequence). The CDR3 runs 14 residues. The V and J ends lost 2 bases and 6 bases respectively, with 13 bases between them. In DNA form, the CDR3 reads TGTGCCAGTAGTATACGGCAGGGTCTGGATGGCTACACCTTC. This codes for CASSIRQGLDGYTF.

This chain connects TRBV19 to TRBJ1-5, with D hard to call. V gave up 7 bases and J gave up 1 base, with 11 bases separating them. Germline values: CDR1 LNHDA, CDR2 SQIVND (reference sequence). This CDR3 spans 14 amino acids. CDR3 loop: CASNGRMSNQPQHF. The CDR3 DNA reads TGTGCCAGTAACGGGAGGATGAGCAATCAGCCCCAGCATTTT.